This T cell receptor beta chain derives from a study of blood T cell repertoires in COVID-19. Study as a whole: Donors in the United States, Italy and Spain gave samples during acute or convalescent COVID-19. Sources were T cells, B-cell-depleted T cells, or PBMCs; the material itself was cDNA or gDNA.

Source study methods: Estimates of nucleated cell counts were drawn from the amplification of reference gene primers. Sequencing was performed with immunoSEQ multiplex PCR; in TCRdb, only in-frame clones are kept and a portion is missing. The V and J calls and clone size are taken from that table; D and trimming were inferred from the DNA. The sample lists about 270,000 clones; around four fifths were seen once. The CDR3 is made up of 16 amino acids. V lost 5 bases to trimming and J lost 6 bases; unmatched junction nucleotides: 8. CDR1 and CDR2 from the germline V gene are MDHEN and SYDVKM. The rearrangement uses TRBV28 and TRBJ1-6; 9 bases match TRBD1. The TCR comes from a woman in her fifties or sixties with active or convalescent COVID-19. Sequenced: peripheral blood. In DNA form, the CDR3 reads TGTGCCAGCAGTACCTCGGACAGGGGAGGTAATTCACCCCTCCACTTT. Encoded protein: CASSTSDRGGNSPLHF.